Listed here are 21 T cell receptor beta chains from one sample, sequenced in a study of early T cells in non-severe SARS-CoV-2 infection. TCRdb independently ran MiXCR on the 5' RACE reads; one entry per CDR3 protein. The profile shows some 91,000 distinct CDR3 sequences, approximately 10% of them singletons. Sequenced material: whole blood, taken at baseline. The origin of the receptors is an adult who was a healthcare worker with PCR-confirmed SARS-CoV-2 infection or an uninfected control (not recorded which).

This clonotype came up many times. The CDR3 DNA reads TGCAGTGCTAGTAACTCCGGCGGGCCCCAGCATTTT. Encoded protein: CSASNSGGPQHF. The chain carries TRBV20-1 and TRBJ1-5; D not certain. Trimming took off 3 bases at V and 9 bases at J, with 12 bases between the two ends. The length of the CDR3 is 12 residues. The germline gives CDR1 DFQATT, CDR2 SNEGSKA (reference sequence).

The chain carries TRBV5-1 and TRBJ2-2; possible D gene TRBD2, 5 bases. The CDR3 contains 15 residues. V was pared by 5 bases and J by 0 bases, with 11 bases between. Germline CDR1 reads SGHRS; CDR2 reads YFSETQ. CDR3 sequence reads: CASRHDGANTGELFF. The CDR3 coding sequence is TGCGCCAGCAGACATGACGGGGCGAACACCGGGGAGCTGTTTTTT.

The chain couples TRBV18 to TRBJ2-3, with no clear D. V was shortened by 3 bases and J by 4 bases, with 11 bases between the two germline ends. Germline V gene sequence: CDR1 KGHSH, CDR2 LQKENI. The length of the CDR3 is 14 residues. CDR3 coding DNA: TGTGCCAGCTCACCGGAATCGTACGCAGATACGCAGTATTTT. It specifies CASSPESYADTQYF.

This clonotype was seen only a few times. The gene calls are TRBV11-2 and TRBJ1-1; D is unclear. The length of the CDR3 is 15 residues. V lost 0 bases, J lost 0 bases, and 8 bases lay in between. Germline CDR1 is SGHAT and CDR2 is FQNNGV. The CDR3 sequence: CASSLDARMNTEAFF. The CDR3 DNA follows: TGTGCCAGCAGCTTAGATGCCAGAATGAACACTGAAGCTTTCTTT.

The gene calls are TRBV2 and TRBJ2-1, with 12 bases lining up with TRBD2. This CDR3 has 16 residues. The V and J ends lost 6 bases and 0 bases, in that order; junction bases with no gene match: 3. The germline gives CDR1 SNHLY, CDR2 FYNNEI. DNA of the CDR3: TGTGCCAGCAGGGAACTAGCGGGAGGCTCCTACAATGAGCAGTTCTTC. Translated, it gives CASRELAGGSYNEQFF.

This clonotype has a handful of counts. The chain links TRBV20-1 to TRBJ1-4; 9 nucleotides agree with TRBD1. Germline V gene lookup returns CDR1 DFQATT and CDR2 SNEGSKA (reference sequence). The length of the CDR3 is 13 residues. Trimming removed 6 bases from V and 7 bases from J; junction bases left unmatched: 6. CDR3 in amino acids: CSAGQGISEKLFF. CDR3 DNA: TGCAGTGCAGGACAGGGGATCTCTGAAAAACTGTTTTTT.

Many counts were recorded for this clonotype. V and J are TRBV5-8 and TRBJ2-7; 8 bases are a match to TRBD1. Germline loops: CDR1 SGHTS, CDR2 YDEGEE. With V trimmed by 3 bases and J by 0 bases, 5 bases remained unmatched. This CDR3 spans 15 amino acids. CDR3 nucleotides: TGTGCCAGCAGCTCCCACAGGGGGAGCTCCTACGAGCAGTACTTC. This encodes CASSSHRGSSYEQYF.

This clonotype appeared many times. This sequence joins TRBV10-3 and TRBJ2-2; perhaps TRBD2 as D (5 bases). Germline V gene lookup returns CDR1 ENHRY and CDR2 SYGVKD. V was cut by 10 bases and J by 4 bases, with 10 bases left in between. This CDR3 is 12 amino acids long. CDR3 nucleotide sequence: TGTGCCACGCGGGCGGGCACCGGGGAGCTGTTTTTT. The encoded protein is CATRAGTGELFF.

This clonotype showed up just a few times. The V gene is TRBV5-1, the J gene TRBJ2-7; TRBD1 or TRBD2 may be the D gene (5 bases each). CDR1 is SGHRS, CDR2 YFSETQ, per germline. Trimming left V 5 bases short and J 5 bases short, with 20 bases between. The length of the CDR3 is 15 residues. The CDR3 sequence is CASRLTGTLWNEQYF. CDR3 coding DNA: TGCGCCAGCAGATTGACCGGGACCCTATGGAACGAGCAGTACTTC.

This chain connects TRBV10-1 to TRBJ2-1; 8 nucleotides match TRBD2. Germline CDR1 reads WNHNN; CDR2 reads SYGVQD (reference sequence). CDR3 length: 16 residues. The V segment lost 0 bases and the J segment 7 bases; nucleotides outside the gene matches: 8. The CDR3 region has the DNA TGCGCCAGCAGTGAGTCGACGGGAGGGCCAAAGAATGAGCAGTTCTTC. Translated, it gives CASSESTGGPKNEQFF.

This clonotype was picked up a small number of times. The CDR3 DNA is TGCAGCGTCCTAAGGGGCACTGAAGCTTTCTTT. As protein: CSVLRGTEAFF. This chain uses TRBV29-1 with TRBJ1-1; D possibly corresponds to TRBD1 (5 bases). Germline values: CDR1 SQVTM, CDR2 ANQGSEA. CDR3 length: 11 residues. Trimming took 6 bases from V and 4 from J, leaving 9 bases between them.

This clonotype has a handful of counts. The chain employs TRBV20-1 and TRBJ1-6, with D maybe TRBD1 (5 bases). V lost 5 bases, J lost 7 bases, and 12 bases lay in between. There are 13 residues in the CDR3. CDR1 is DFQATT and CDR2 is SNEGSKA in the germline V gene (reference sequence). The CDR3: CSADGAGNSPLHF. Written as DNA, the CDR3 is TGCAGTGCTGACGGGGCAGGGAATTCACCCCTCCACTTT.

V usage is TRBV30 and J usage is TRBJ2-1; tentatively, D is TRBD2 (7 bases). This CDR3 is built from 13 residues. Germline CDR1 reads GTSNPN; CDR2 reads SVGIG (reference sequence). V lost 5 bases, J lost 9 bases, and 17 bases lay in between. CDR3 loop: CAWSGGEGGEQFF. CDR3 bases: TGTGCCTGGTCCGGAGGGGAGGGGGGTGAGCAGTTCTTC. The variable domain in full, completed from reference TRBV30 and TRBJ2-1, reads SQTIHQWPATLVQPVGSPLSLECTVEGTSNPNLYWYRQAAGRGLQLLFYSVGIGQISSEVPQNLSASRPQDRQFILSSKKLLLSDSGFYLCAWSGGEGGEQFFGPGTRLTVL.

This clonotype has only a few counts. The chain is built from TRBV19 and TRBJ2-7; D uncertain. Germline values: CDR1 LNHDA, CDR2 SQIVND (reference sequence). There are 15 residues in the CDR3. V was pared by 1 base and J by 0 bases, with 10 bases between. The CDR3 sequence: CASSIGVTSSYEQYF. In DNA form, the CDR3 reads TGTGCCAGTAGTATAGGTGTGACCAGCTCCTACGAGCAGTACTTC. Full variable domain (rest looked up from reference TRBV19 and TRBJ2-7): DGGITQSPKYLFRKEGQNVTLSCEQNLNHDAMYWYRQDPGQGLRLIYYSQIVNDFQKGDIAEGYSVSREKKESFPLTVTSAQKNPTAFYLCASSIGVTSSYEQYFGPGTRLTVT.

This sequence joins TRBV2 and TRBJ2-2; a possible D gene is TRBD2 (6 bases). The CDR3 spans 16 residues. From germline, CDR1 is SNHLY and CDR2 FYNNEI. Trimming cost V 6 bases and J 1 base, with 15 bases left between them. The CDR3: CASSRDSPQNTGELFF. Written as DNA, the CDR3 is TGTGCCAGCAGCCGGGACTCCCCGCAGAACACCGGGGAGCTGTTTTTT. Full variable domain (outside the CDR3, taken from reference TRBV2 and TRBJ2-2): EPEVTQTPSHQVTQMGQEVILRCVPISNHLYFYWYRQILGQKVEFLVSFYNNEISEKSEIFDDQFSVERPDGSNFTLKIRSTKLEDSAMYFCASSRDSPQNTGELFFGEGSRLTVL.

This clonotype was observed at least ten times. The chain combines TRBV18 with TRBJ2-4; D is unresolved. V was shortened by 6 bases and J by 0 bases, with 18 bases between the two germline ends. The CDR3 covers 17 residues. Germline-derived CDR1 and CDR2 are KGHSH and LQKENI. For the CDR3, the DNA is TGTGCCAGCTCGAAGTCCGCGTCTTCCTTAGCCAAAAACATTCAGTACTTC. This translates into CASSKSASSLAKNIQYF. The complete variable domain, with remaining parts taken from reference TRBV18 and TRBJ2-4, reads NAGVMQNPRHLVRRRGQEARLRCSPMKGHSHVYWYRQLPEEGLKFMVYLQKENIIDESGMPKERFSAEFPKEGPSILRIQQVVRGDSAAYFCASSKSASSLAKNIQYFGAGTRLSVL.

This clonotype has only a few counts. The chain employs TRBV10-3 and TRBJ2-1, with D unclear. CDR1 is ENHRY and CDR2 is SYGVKD in the germline V gene. CDR3 size: 14 residues. V shed 3 bases and J shed 7 bases, with 13 bases lying between them. The chain's CDR3 is CAISDGANLNEQFF. The CDR3 DNA is TGTGCCATCAGTGACGGAGCGAATCTAAATGAGCAGTTCTTC.

This chain uses TRBV4-3 with TRBJ1-1; D is perhaps TRBD1 (5 bases). Germline loops: CDR1 LGHNA, CDR2 YSLEER. The CDR3 spans 14 residues. Trimming left V 1 base short and J 0 bases short, with 6 bases between. CDR3 DNA sequence: TGCGCCAGCAGCCAAGGACAGATGAACACTGAAGCTTTCTTT. Its translation is CASSQGQMNTEAFF.

This clonotype has only a few counts. The J gene is TRBJ1-2, the V gene TRBV28; TRBD1 aligns across 8 bases. After removal of 10 bases from V and 3 bases from J, the junction contained 4 bases not matched to a gene. The length of the CDR3 is 12 residues. Germline loops: CDR1 MDHEN, CDR2 SYDVKM. The CDR3: CATTTGDYGYTF. As DNA, the CDR3 is TGTGCCACCACGACAGGGGACTATGGCTACACCTTC.

This clonotype was seen ten or more times. The chain recombines TRBV18 with TRBJ2-1; TRBD1 aligns across 10 bases. The junction had 6 bases not matched to a gene; V was cut back by 4 bases and J by 9 bases. This CDR3 comprises 14 residues. CDR1 is KGHSH and CDR2 is LQKENI in the germline V gene. The CDR3 DNA reads as TGTGCCAGCTCACACGTGGACAGGGGGTCTGAGCAGTTCTTC. It translates to CASSHVDRGSEQFF.

The CDR3 spells CASSLFRLAGAGVVTDTQYF. CDR3 nucleotide sequence: TGTGCCAGCAGCTTATTCCGGCTAGCGGGAGCGGGAGTCGTTACAGATACGCAGTATTTT. The chain employs TRBV11-2 and TRBJ2-3, with 10 nucleotides matching TRBD2. This CDR3 comprises 20 residues. Per germline, CDR1 SGHAT and CDR2 FQNNGV. Germline trimming cut 2 bases from V and 3 bases from J; bases unmatched to any gene: 17.